The 21 T cell receptor beta chains presented below share a single source sample, sequenced in a study of blood T cell repertoires in COVID-19. The protocol was immunoSEQ multiplex PCR, while the TCRdb copy is restricted to in-frame clones and leaves out a portion. The data hold 250,000 to 300,000 clones, with around 85% observed a single time. Source material: peripheral blood. Receptor source: a man in his fifties or sixties with active or convalescent COVID-19.

This clone was seen more than once but under ten times. The V gene is TRBV28, the J gene TRBJ1-4; 7 nucleotides line up with TRBD1. This CDR3 contains 12 residues. Germline CDR1 MDHEN, CDR2 SYDVKM. V was clipped by 10 bases and J by 6 bases; unmatched bases: 5. The CDR3 nucleotides read TGTGCCACCAACCAGGGGGATGAAAAACTGTTTTTT. It encodes CATNQGDEKLFF.

This rearrangement joins TRBV27 to TRBJ1-1, with a weak D call TRBD1 (6 bases). V was pared by 3 bases and J by 0 bases, with 26 bases between. The CDR3 length is 20 residues. Germline values: CDR1 MNHEY, CDR2 SMNVEV (reference sequence). CDR3 amino acids: CASSFRMRAHREGMNTEAFF. CDR3 coding DNA: TGTGCCAGCAGTTTCCGTATGCGGGCACACAGGGAGGGGATGAACACTGAAGCTTTCTTT.

The genes are TRBV5-4 and TRBJ1-1; 7 bases are a match to TRBD1. V lost 3 bases, J lost 4 bases, and 9 bases stayed unmatched. Germline V gene lookup returns CDR1 SGHNT and CDR2 YYREEE (reference sequence). The CDR3 consists of 15 residues. CDR3 protein: CASSSKTGSGTEAFF. The CDR3 nucleotides are TGTGCCAGCAGCTCCAAGACAGGGTCGGGCACTGAAGCTTTCTTT.

The J gene is TRBJ2-1, the V gene TRBV27; D is unclear. CDR3 length: 13 amino acids. Trimming took off 6 bases at V and 6 bases at J, with 12 bases between the two ends. CDR1 MNHEY and CDR2 SMNVEV come from the germline V gene (reference sequence). CDR3 sequence (DNA): TGTGCCAGCAGACCAGACTCGCGCAATGAGCAGTTCTTC. Its translation is CASRPDSRNEQFF.

The J gene is TRBJ2-7, the V gene TRBV14; D might be TRBD2 (5 bases). CDR1 and CDR2 from the germline V gene are SGHDN and FVKESK. The CDR3 sequence is 16 residues long. The ends were cut back, 4 bases at V and 3 bases at J, with 19 bases in the middle. Here the CDR3 reads CASSLRTPSGNYEQYF. DNA of the CDR3: TGTGCCAGCAGCCTTCGCACCCCCAGCGGAAACTACGAGCAGTACTTC.

The gene calls are TRBV24-1 and TRBJ2-5; perhaps TRBD2 as D (5 bases). CDR1 is KGHDR, CDR2 SFDVKD, per germline. V gave up 0 bases and J gave up 3 bases, with 13 bases separating them. CDR3 size: 16 residues. CDR3 sequence: CATSDLGLREKETQYF. As DNA, the CDR3 is TGTGCCACCAGTGATTTGGGTCTGAGGGAAAAAGAGACCCAGTACTTC.

V gene TRBV2 combines with J gene TRBJ2-5; D not certain. This CDR3 has 13 amino acids. V was cut by 3 bases and J by 3 bases, with 8 bases left in between. In germline, CDR1 is SNHLY, CDR2 FYNNEI. The CDR3 is CASSESQEETQYF. In DNA form, the CDR3 reads TGTGCCAGCAGTGAGTCCCAGGAAGAGACCCAGTACTTC.

The DNA of the CDR3 is TGTGCCAGCTCAGGGCAGGGGCGCACAGATACGCAGTATTTT. Its translation: CASSGQGRTDTQYF. V and J are TRBV18 and TRBJ2-3; D is perhaps TRBD1 (6 bases). V lost 5 bases and J lost 1, with 10 bases in between. The CDR3 extends over 14 amino acids. Per germline, CDR1 KGHSH and CDR2 LQKENI.

This clone showed up just once. The chain couples TRBV3-1 (or the pseudogene TRBV3-2) to TRBJ2-1; D unclear. V dropped 2 bases and J dropped 5 bases, with 16 bases sitting between them. The CDR3 has 16 amino acids. The V gene's germline CDR1 is LGHDT and CDR2 YNNKEL (reference sequence). The CDR3 coding sequence is TGTGCCAGCAGCCAATATTCTAGTGCTCGGGACAATGAGCAGTTCTTC. Translating it yields CASSQYSSARDNEQFF.

This clone is a singleton in its sample. This chain connects TRBV28 to TRBJ2-7; TRBD2 matches at 9 bases. V shed 6 bases and J 4 bases; nucleotides not matched to a gene: 4. Per germline, CDR1 MDHEN and CDR2 SYDVKM. There are 13 residues in the CDR3. CDR3 bases: TGTGCCAGCAGAATAGGACTAGCGTACGAGCAGTACTTC. It specifies CASRIGLAYEQYF.

V usage is TRBV3-1 (or the pseudogene TRBV3-2) and J usage is TRBJ2-2; 9 nucleotides align to TRBD1. The CDR3 consists of 16 residues. J was trimmed by 5 bases and V by 5 bases; bases with no gene match: 9. Germline V lookup: CDR1 LGHDT, CDR2 YNNKEL (reference sequence). Here the CDR3 reads CASSSRPGTGTGELFF. The CDR3 nucleotides read TGTGCCAGCAGCTCTCGTCCCGGGACAGGGACCGGGGAGCTGTTTTTT.

There are a few counts of this clone. V and J are TRBV4-3 and TRBJ1-4, with TRBD1 matching 7 bases. The germline V gene encodes CDR1 LGHNA and CDR2 YSLEER. The CDR3 consists of 15 residues. Trimming cost V 11 bases and J 8 bases; bases outside gene matches: 17. The CDR3: CADPVEGASGEKLFF. The CDR3 nucleotides are TGCGCCGACCCCGTCGAGGGGGCATCGGGGGAAAAACTGTTTTTT.

The V gene is TRBV3-1 (or the pseudogene TRBV3-2), the J gene TRBJ1-3, with a weak D call TRBD1 (5 bases). Trimming left V 2 bases short and J 4 bases short, with 12 bases between. The CDR3 is made up of 15 amino acids. Germline V CDR1 and CDR2: LGHDT, YNNKEL (reference sequence). CDR3 nucleotides: TGTGCCAGCAGCCAACTCGGAACAGGAGGAAACACCATATATTTT. Its translation is CASSQLGTGGNTIYF.

The chain uses TRBV6-1 and TRBJ2-7; D is unclear. CDR3 size: 15 residues. Between the trimmed V and J ends, which lost 1 base and 4 bases, there was a span of 14 bases. Germline CDR1 MNHNS, CDR2 SASEGT. The CDR3 is CASSEGPARNYEQYF. The CDR3 DNA reads TGTGCCAGCAGTGAAGGGCCAGCCAGGAATTACGAGCAGTACTTC.

The V gene is TRBV24-1, the J gene TRBJ2-1, with 7 bases aligning to TRBD1. The CDR3 runs to 14 residues. In germline, CDR1 is KGHDR, CDR2 SFDVKD. With V trimmed by 6 bases and J by 7 bases, 8 bases remained unmatched. DNA for the CDR3: TGTGCCACCAGTTTACGGACAGGCCTTAATGAGCAGTTCTTC. As protein: CATSLRTGLNEQFF.

The J gene is TRBJ2-3, the V gene TRBV4-3; D gene uncertain. There are 14 residues in the CDR3. Per germline, CDR1 LGHNA and CDR2 YSLEER. V lost 3 bases to trimming and J lost 3 bases, with 10 bases between them. The CDR3 bases are TGCGCCAGCAGCCACCGGGTCCAGACAGATACGCAGTATTTT. It yields the protein CASSHRVQTDTQYF.

The chain employs TRBV7-5 and TRBJ1-2; TRBD1 was called by the table and not checked on the DNA. TRBV7-5 is assigned pseudogene status. CDR3 size: 12 residues. This CDR3 is CVRSLKGDGYTF. For the CDR3, the DNA is TGTGTCAGAAGCTTAAAAGGGGATGGCTACACCTTC.

The chain employs TRBV6-1 and TRBJ2-7; 7 bases fit TRBD2. CDR1 is MNHNS, CDR2 SASEGT, per germline. This CDR3 region has 15 residues. Trimming cost V 3 bases and J 3 bases; bases outside gene matches: 8. The CDR3 sequence is CASSEMPGGGYEQYF. In DNA, the CDR3 is TGTGCCAGCAGTGAGATGCCGGGCGGGGGCTACGAGCAGTACTTC.

The genes are TRBV7-2 and TRBJ1-6, with D unresolved. The CDR3 length is 15 residues. Germline lookup yields CDR1 SGHTA and CDR2 FQGNSA. Trimming left V 1 base short and J 4 bases short, with 8 bases between. CDR3 region: CASSLEGGYNSPLHF. CDR3 in DNA: TGTGCCAGCAGCTTAGAGGGCGGGTATAATTCACCCCTCCACTTT.

The chain recombines TRBV9 with TRBJ2-5, with TRBD2 matching 8 bases. There are 16 residues in the CDR3. Losses at the gene ends were 3 bases for V and 5 bases for J; bases not matched to a gene: 12. Germline CDR1 SGDLS, CDR2 YYNGEE. Written as DNA, the CDR3 is TGTGCCAGCAGCGCCGGGTATAGCGGGACGGGGGAGACCCAGTACTTC. It yields the protein CASSAGYSGTGETQYF.

The chain links TRBV19 to TRBJ2-3; perhaps TRBD2 as D (6 bases). The CDR3 is 16 residues long. The germline gives CDR1 LNHDA, CDR2 SQIVND (reference sequence). Trimming cost V 7 bases and J 3 bases, with 20 bases left between them. Written as DNA, the CDR3 is TGTGCCAGTAATCAGCGGGCAGGGTCGGGAACAGATACGCAGTATTTT. Translating it yields CASNQRAGSGTDTQYF.